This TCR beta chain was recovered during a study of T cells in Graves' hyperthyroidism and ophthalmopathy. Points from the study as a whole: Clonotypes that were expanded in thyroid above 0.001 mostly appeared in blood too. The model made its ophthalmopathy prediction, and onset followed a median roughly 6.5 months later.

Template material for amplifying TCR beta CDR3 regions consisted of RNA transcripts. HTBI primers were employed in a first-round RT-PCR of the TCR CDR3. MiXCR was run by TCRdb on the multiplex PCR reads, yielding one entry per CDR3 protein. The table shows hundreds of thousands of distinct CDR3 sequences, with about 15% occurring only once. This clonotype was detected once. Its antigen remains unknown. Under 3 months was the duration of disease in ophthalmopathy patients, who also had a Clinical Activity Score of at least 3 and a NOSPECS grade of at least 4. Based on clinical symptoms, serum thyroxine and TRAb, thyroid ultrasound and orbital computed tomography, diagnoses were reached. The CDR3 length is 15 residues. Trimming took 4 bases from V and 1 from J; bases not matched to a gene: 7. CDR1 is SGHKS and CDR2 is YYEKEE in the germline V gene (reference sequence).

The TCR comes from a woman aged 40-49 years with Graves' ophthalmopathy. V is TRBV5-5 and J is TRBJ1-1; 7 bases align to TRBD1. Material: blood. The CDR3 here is CASSPNNRGNTEAFF. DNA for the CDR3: TGTGCCAGCAGCCCGAATAACAGGGGGAACACTGAAGCTTTCTTT. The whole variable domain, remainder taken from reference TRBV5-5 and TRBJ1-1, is DAGVTQSPTHLIKTRGQQVTLRCSPISGHKSVSWYQQVLGQGPQFIFQYYEKEERGRGNFPDRFSARQFPNYSSELNVNALLLGDSALYLCASSPNNRGNTEAFFGQGTRLTVV.